Below are 17 T cell receptor beta chains sequenced from a single sample in a study of blood T cell repertoires in COVID-19. TCRdb's table, derived via immunoSEQ multiplex PCR, lists solely in-frame clones and lacks some. Counted here are around 270,000 clones, approximately 86% occurring once; the ten biggest clones make up roughly 1.9%. Sequencing was carried out using peripheral blood. These receptor sequences come from a man aged 25 to 40 with active or convalescent COVID-19.

The rearrangement uses TRBV20-1 and TRBJ2-7; the D gene is possibly TRBD2 (6 bases). Looked up from germline, CDR1 is DFQATT and CDR2 is SNEGSKA (reference sequence). The CDR3 has 15 amino acids. The V and J ends lost 3 bases and 4 bases respectively, with 19 bases between them. The CDR3 sequence: CSASFPSGGEYEQYF. In DNA, the CDR3 is TGCAGTGCTAGTTTCCCCTCTGGCGGGGAGTACGAGCAGTACTTC.

This rearrangement joins TRBV4-2 to TRBJ2-7, with 10 bases lining up with TRBD2. The CDR3 is 18 residues long. In germline, CDR1 is LGHNA, CDR2 YNFKEQ. V shed 0 bases, J shed 2 bases, and the junction held 10 bases outside the gene matches. CDR3 DNA: TGTGCCAGCAGCCAAGATCTTGATAGCGGGGGGTCCCCCTACGAGCAGTACTTC. The encoded protein is CASSQDLDSGGSPYEQYF.

This chain uses TRBV5-1 with TRBJ1-1; D is perhaps TRBD1 (6 bases). The CDR3 totals 13 residues. Looked up from germline, CDR1 is SGHRS and CDR2 is YFSETQ. Trimming took 5 bases from V and 6 from J, leaving 14 bases between them. DNA of the CDR3: TGCGCCAGCAGACGAGGACAGATCCCTGAAGCTTTCTTT. It encodes CASRRGQIPEAFF.

The chain carries TRBV11-2 and TRBJ1-1; D gene ambiguous. Germline V lookup: CDR1 SGHAT, CDR2 FQNNGV. The CDR3 sequence is 13 residues long. V was clipped by 1 base and J by 3 bases, with 6 bases between them. The chain's CDR3 is CASSLVSDTEAFF. CDR3 in DNA: TGTGCCAGCAGCTTAGTTTCAGACACTGAAGCTTTCTTT.

The CDR3 coding sequence is TGTGCCAGCAGCCAAGAGGCTGAAAAACTGTTTTTT. It is translated as CASSQEAEKLFF. The V gene is TRBV3-1 (or the pseudogene TRBV3-2), the J gene TRBJ1-4; no definite D call. V was clipped by 0 bases and J by 7 bases, with 3 bases between them. This CDR3 contains 12 residues. Germline V gene sequence: CDR1 LGHDT, CDR2 YNNKEL (reference sequence).

The chain links TRBV7-3 to TRBJ1-2, with 10 bases lining up with TRBD1. The CDR3 covers 15 residues. Germline CDR1 SGHTA, CDR2 FQGTGA. The V and J ends lost 5 bases and 8 bases, in that order; junction bases with no gene match: 11. In nucleotides, the CDR3 is TGTGCCAGCAGCGCCTCGGGACAGGGGTTAGAGGGCTACACCTTC. Amino acid sequence: CASSASGQGLEGYTF. Complete variable domain (other parts from reference TRBV7-3 and TRBJ1-2): GAGVSQTPSNKVTEKGKYVELRCDPISGHTALYWYRQSLGQGPEFLIYFQGTGAADDSGLPNDRFFAVRPEGSVSTLKIQRTERGDSAVYLCASSASGQGLEGYTFGSGTRLTVV.

This chain connects TRBV24-1 to TRBJ1-2, with 7 bases identical to TRBD1. V was pared by 3 bases and J by 7 bases, with 4 bases of the junction left unmatched. The CDR3 sequence is 13 residues long. CDR1 is KGHDR and CDR2 is SFDVKD in the germline V gene. The CDR3 nucleotides are TGTGCCACCAGTGATAGGACAGGAGGTGGCTACACCTTC. Residues: CATSDRTGGGYTF.

The rearrangement uses TRBV6-6 and TRBJ1-1, with 8 bases lining up with TRBD1. Trimming removed 6 bases from V and 0 bases from J; junction bases left unmatched: 6. CDR1 and CDR2 (germline): MNHNY, SVGAGI (reference sequence). This CDR3 contains 15 residues. In nucleotides, the CDR3 is TGTGCCAGCAGGGTGATGGGACAGGTGAACACTGAAGCTTTCTTT. This gives the protein CASRVMGQVNTEAFF.

The gene calls are TRBV5-1 and TRBJ2-3, with 7 positions matching TRBD2. The CDR3 loop spans 16 amino acids. Looked up from germline, CDR1 is SGHRS and CDR2 is YFSETQ. Unmatched junction bases numbered 7, after V lost 3 bases and J lost 0 bases. The CDR3 reads CASSSLLSGSTDTQYF. In nucleotides, the CDR3 is TGCGCCAGCAGCTCCCTACTTAGCGGGAGCACAGATACGCAGTATTTT.

The chain uses TRBV6-6 and TRBJ1-1; 8 bases are a match to TRBD1. The germline V gene encodes CDR1 MNHNY and CDR2 SVGAGI (reference sequence). The CDR3 runs to 14 residues. The V and J ends lost 2 bases and 4 bases, in that order; junction bases with no gene match: 3. In DNA, the CDR3 is TGTGCCAGCAGTTACGCGACAGGGGCCACTGAAGCTTTCTTT. Protein product: CASSYATGATEAFF.

V gene TRBV7-8 combines with J gene TRBJ2-5; tentatively, D is TRBD1 (7 bases). Germline CDR1 reads SGHVS; CDR2 reads FQNEAQ. There are 15 residues in the CDR3. Trimming removed 5 bases at V and 2 bases at J, with 15 bases between. Here the CDR3 DNA reads TGTGCCAGCAGCCCCAAGGGGGCGGGGCAAGAGACCCAGTACTTC. This codes for CASSPKGAGQETQYF.

The chain has TRBV5-1 and TRBJ1-5; D is unresolved. Between the trimmed V and J ends, which lost 0 bases and 0 bases, there was a span of 7 bases. Germline-derived CDR1 and CDR2 are SGHRS and YFSETQ. The CDR3 is 15 residues long. For the CDR3, the DNA is TGCGCCAGCAGCTTGGGACAAAATAGCAATCAGCCCCAGCATTTT. Encoded protein: CASSLGQNSNQPQHF.

The chain employs TRBV7-2 and TRBJ1-1, with a weak D call TRBD1 (5 bases). V was cut by 3 bases and J by 0 bases, with 8 bases left in between. Germline V lookup: CDR1 SGHTA, CDR2 FQGNSA. This CDR3 contains 14 residues. The CDR3 region has the DNA TGTGCCAGCAGCTTCAGGGTCCTGAACACTGAAGCTTTCTTT. This encodes CASSFRVLNTEAFF.

The V call is TRBV29-1, the J call TRBJ1-1; D unresolved. The CDR3 has 10 residues. V lost 8 bases, J lost 1 base, and 5 bases lay in between. Germline lookup yields CDR1 SQVTM and CDR2 ANQGSEA. Here the CDR3 DNA reads TGCAGCCTCGGGAACACTGAAGCTTTCTTT. Residues: CSLGNTEAFF.

The DNA for the CDR3 is TGTGCCAGCAGCCAAAAAACAGGGGAGCGAGGCTACACCTTC. Its protein is CASSQKTGERGYTF. This sequence joins TRBV4-2 and TRBJ1-2; 7 bases match TRBD1. V lost 2 bases to trimming and J lost 8 bases; unmatched junction nucleotides: 8. This CDR3 is 14 amino acids long. Germline CDR1 LGHNA, CDR2 YNFKEQ.

The chain carries TRBV7-9 and TRBJ1-6; 7 nucleotides line up with TRBD1. The CDR3 totals 15 residues. Germline lookup yields CDR1 SEHNR and CDR2 FQNEAQ (reference sequence). V shed 4 bases, J shed 6 bases, and the junction held 6 bases outside the gene matches. The CDR3 DNA is TGTGCCAGCAGCTCGGGGACAGCGCCTAATTCACCCCTCCACTTT. Amino acids: CASSSGTAPNSPLHF. Combining the CDR3 with reference TRBV7-9 and TRBJ1-6 gives the whole variable domain DTGVSQNPRHKITKRGQNVTFRCDPISEHNRLYWYRQTLGQGPEFLTYFQNEAQLEKSRLLSDRFSAERPKGSFSTLEIQRTEQGDSAMYLCASSSGTAPNSPLHFGNGTRLTVT.

V is TRBV19 and J is TRBJ1-5; D not resolved. Germline-derived CDR1 and CDR2 are LNHDA and SQIVND (reference sequence). This CDR3 spans 16 amino acids. V lost 1 base and J 3 bases, leaving 13 bases between the germline ends. CDR3 residues: CASSIGQRLYNQPQHF. As DNA, the CDR3 is TGTGCCAGTAGTATAGGTCAGCGACTTTACAATCAGCCCCAGCATTTT.